This T cell receptor beta chain was profiled in a study of shared clonotypes between healthy human individuals. On the study more broadly: The study drew on two women and a few men aged 18 to 49 as donors.

In the case of this clone: Its antigen is currently unknown.

Clones were sequenced by immunoSEQ multiplex PCR, and TCRdb holds only the in-frame ones, with some missing. The table has 550,000 to 850,000 clones, roughly 70% seen once. The CDR3 is 15 amino acids. CDR1 is SGHRS and CDR2 is YFSETQ in the germline V gene. V was cut by 3 bases and J by 1 base, with 14 bases left in between. Study outcomes and limitations: Larger estimated richness was generally recorded for naive subsets relative to memory subsets. Naive CD4 clonotype sharing across several donors was approximately 5%. A reduction in generation probabilities was seen for non-shared clonotypes relative to those shared by all four donors.

The TCR comes from a woman aged 25 to 39 in good health. Sequencing input: memory CD4+ T cells sorted from blood. Documented subset: CD45RA-negative fraction. The rearrangement links TRBV5-1 to TRBJ2-7; a possible D gene is TRBD2 (5 bases). The CDR3 nucleotides read TGCGCCAGCAGCTCCAATTCACTAGGTTCCTACGAGCAGTACTTC. Protein: CASSSNSLGSYEQYF.